The entry below gives a single TCR beta chain sequence along with its context. Its antigen is unidentified. TCRdb reprocessed the 5' RACE reads and stores each CDR3 protein as one record, lacking DNA. The specimen's table records about 460,000 distinct CDR3 sequences. These data come from a study of T cells expressing NK-cell markers. Study-level findings and limits: There were a handful of donors in whom these clonotypes also led the CD3+CD56-NKG2C+ fraction.

The CDR3 loop spans 16 amino acids. Germline V CDR1 and CDR2: LGHDT, YNNKEL (reference sequence). The receptor's source is a woman between 45 and 65 years old in good health. The sample was blood T cells: a sorted CD56 or NKG2C T cell subset, CD4+ or CD8+ T cells, or bulk PBMC T cells (not recorded which). V and J are TRBV3-1 and TRBJ2-2; the D call of TRBD2 rests on TCRdb alone, since no DNA is present to check it. This CDR3 reads CASSSRLAGSTGELFF. The full variable domain, in which reference TRBV3-1 and TRBJ2-2 provide the parts outside the CDR3, is DTAVSQTPKYLVTQMGNDKSIKCEQNLGHDTMYWYKQDSKKFLKIMFSYNNKELIINETVPNRFSPKSPDKAHLNLHINSLELGDSAVYFCASSSRLAGSTGELFFGEGSRLTVL.